Described below is a single T cell receptor beta chain sequence and its context. Original analysis: Amplification of reference gene primers was used by the study to estimate nucleated cell counts. Data came from immunoSEQ multiplex PCR; TCRdb stores just in-frame clones and leaves some out. V and J calls and clone size are as listed in that table; D and trimming were resolved from the DNA. This sample has about 200,000 clones; 70% to 90% occur once, and the top ten carry more than 2.5%. The entry originates in a study of blood T cell repertoires in COVID-19. Study background: Sites across the United States, Italy and Spain contributed samples from acute and convalescent COVID-19. T cells, B-cell-depleted T cells, or PBMCs provided the cDNA or gDNA that served as material.

This CDR3 spans 17 amino acids. After removal of 3 bases from V and 0 bases from J, the junction contained 7 bases not matched to a gene. The germline CDR1 and CDR2 sequences are SNHLY and FYNNEI. This TCR came from a man between 60 and 70 years old with acute or convalescent COVID-19. The sequencing input was peripheral blood. V usage is TRBV2 and J usage is TRBJ1-3; 8 bases fit TRBD1. DNA for the CDR3: TGTGCCAGCAGTGAGGTCGGGACAGGTAGCTCTGGAAACACCATATATTTT. This sequence encodes CASSEVGTGSSGNTIYF.